Included here is one T cell receptor beta chain sequence, with context. No antigen is known for it. The V end was cut by 5 bases, the J end by 6 bases, with 11 bases between. CDR1 is MNHNS, CDR2 SASEGT, per germline. This CDR3 region has 13 residues. This sample was included in a study of cytomegalovirus exposure and HLA in healthy donors. Findings and caveats of the study: The study labeled roughly 160 TCR beta chains cytomegalovirus-associated.

TCRdb keeps only in-frame clones here, not all; method: immunoSEQ multiplex PCR. The repertoire holds about 160,000 clones, with 85% to 90% as singletons. The source material was PBMCs. The chain combines TRBV6-1 with TRBJ2-1; tentatively, D is TRBD1 (6 bases). This clonotype was sampled from a woman under 30 in good health and CMV-seropositive. CDR3 in DNA: TGTGCCAGCAGTCCCACAGGGCGCAATGAGCAGTTCTTC. Translated, it gives CASSPTGRNEQFF.